These T cell receptor beta chains were read from a single sample in a study of blood T cell repertoires in COVID-19. Here immunoSEQ multiplex PCR was the method, and the copy in TCRdb shows in-frame clones only, minus some. The data hold 200,000 to 250,000 clones, with 82% observed a single time. The sample comprised PBMCs or T cells enriched from blood (not recorded which). The origin of the receptors is a woman aged 60 to 75 who had recovered from COVID-19. Both conserved end residues are part of each CDR3. A D gene is named only where the DNA matches it firmly. Clone size is not always given. Where it is, it says once, few, many or a class for expanded clones.

V gene	J gene	CDR3 length	clone size	D gene	CDR3 DNA	CDR3 protein
TRBV5-6	TRBJ2-7	15	NA	TRBD2	TGTGCCAGCAGCTTGGGACTAGCGGGAGGTTGGGAGCAGTACTTC	CASSLGLAGGWEQYF
TRBV30	TRBJ2-3	15	NA	TRBD2	TGTGCCTGGAGTGGTGGCGGGAGAGTCACAGATACGCAGTATTTT	CAWSGGGRVTDTQYF
TRBV18	TRBJ2-3	17	few	TRBD2	TGTGCCAGCTCACCCCGACTAGCGGGAGAAAGCACAGATACGCAGTATTTT	CASSPRLAGESTDTQYF
TRBV6-5	TRBJ1-1	13	NA	NA	TGTGCCAGCAGTTTCGACAGTTACACTGAAGCTTTCTTT	CASSFDSYTEAFF
TRBV24-1	TRBJ1-5	13	few	NA	TGTGCCACCAGTCAGGATAGCAATCAGCCCCAGCATTTT	CATSQDSNQPQHF
TRBV5-5	TRBJ2-3	14	once	NA	TGTGCCAGCTTCTTCACAGGACACACAGATACGCAGTATTTT	CASFFTGHTDTQYF
TRBV19	TRBJ1-1	13	few	NA	TGTGCCAGTAGCCAGACACGGAACACTGAAGCTTTCTTT	CASSQTRNTEAFF
TRBV29-1	TRBJ1-1	13	NA	NA	TGCAGCGTTGCGCAGGGGCAGAACACTGAAGCTTTCTTT	CSVAQGQNTEAFF
TRBV6-6	TRBJ2-5	13	NA	NA	TGTGCCAGTAGGCGGGAATCCCAAGAGACCCAGTACTTC	CASRRESQETQYF
TRBV5-1	TRBJ1-2	15	NA	NA	TGCGCCAGCAGCTTGGAACGGGGAACTAGGCATGGCTACACCTTC	CASSLERGTRHGYTF
TRBV7-6	TRBJ2-1	16	NA	TRBD2	TGTGCCAGCAGCTACCGGGGAACTAGCGGTTACAATGAGCAGTTCTTC	CASSYRGTSGYNEQFF
TRBV6-6	TRBJ2-5	12	NA	NA	TGTGCCAGCAGACAGGGTGTAGAGACCCAGTACTTC	CASRQGVETQYF
TRBV9	TRBJ2-7	16	NA	TRBD1	TGTGCCAGCAGCGTAGATCCAGGGGGCGAATCCTACGAGCAGTACTTC	CASSVDPGGESYEQYF
TRBV5-1	TRBJ1-4	15	once	NA	TGCGCCAGCAGCCAACTTGGGCAGGGGTATGAAAAACTGTTTTTT	CASSQLGQGYEKLFF
TRBV11-3	TRBJ1-1	15	NA	NA	TGTGCCAGCAGCCCCCACTCAAGATACCCCACTGAAGCTTTCTTT	CASSPHSRYPTEAFF
TRBV30	TRBJ1-2	13	NA	TRBD1	TGTGCCTGGAGTAGGGCAGGGGGGCTTGGCTACACCTTC	CAWSRAGGLGYTF
TRBV4-3	TRBJ2-7	14	NA	NA	TGCGCCAGCAGCCAAGAATATAACATCTACGAGCAGTACTTC	CASSQEYNIYEQYF
TRBV6-2/TRBV6-3	TRBJ2-1	12	few	TRBD2	TGTGCCAGCAGTTGGGAGGGGAACGAGCAGTTCTTC	CASSWEGNEQFF
TRBV19	TRBJ1-4	14	NA	NA	TGTGCCAGTAGTAAGGGGCCGGCTAATGAAAAACTGTTTTTT	CASSKGPANEKLFF
TRBV10-2	TRBJ2-1	15	NA	TRBD2	TGCGCCAGCAGTGACGGGACTAGCGGGGGGCATGAGCAGTTCTTC	CASSDGTSGGHEQFF
TRBV6-5	TRBJ1-2	12	NA	NA	TGTGCCAGCAGGCGAACAGGTTTAGGCTACACCTTC	CASRRTGLGYTF
TRBV5-4	TRBJ2-2	15	NA	NA	TGTGCCAGCAGCCAGGGTCAGACGAACACCGGGGAGCTGTTTTTT	CASSQGQTNTGELFF
TRBV19	TRBJ1-5	14	NA	NA	TGTGCCAGTAGCCGGAGCGGGAGCAATCAGCCCCAGCATTTT	CASSRSGSNQPQHF
TRBV29-1	TRBJ2-1	15	NA	NA	TGCAGCGTTGGGGGCTCGGGGGGCGTCTATAGGGAACAGTTCTTC	CSVGGSGGVYREQFF
TRBV27	TRBJ1-1	15	NA	TRBD1	TGTGCCAGCAGGATAATGGGACAGGGTCTAACTGAAGCTTTCTTT	CASRIMGQGLTEAFF
TRBV3-1/TRBV3-2	TRBJ2-1	13	NA	NA	TGTGCCAGCAGCCTCGGGATTTACAATGAGCAGTTCTTC	CASSLGIYNEQFF
TRBV9	TRBJ1-5	13	few	NA	TGTGCCAGCAGCGTAGACTCAGGTCAGCCCCAGCATTTT	CASSVDSGQPQHF
TRBV18	TRBJ1-3	16	NA	NA	TGTGCCAGCTCCCGCGGACCGGGAGACTCTGGAAACACCATATATTTT	CASSRGPGDSGNTIYF
TRBV19	TRBJ2-1	16	NA	TRBD2	TGTGCCAGTATCGATAGCGGGGCCAGCTCCTACAATGAGCAGTTCTTC	CASIDSGASSYNEQFF
TRBV5-6	TRBJ1-3	17	NA	TRBD1	TGTGCCAGCAGCTTGGTGGACAGGGGATCCCGTGGAAACACCATATATTTT	CASSLVDRGSRGNTIYF
TRBV5-4	TRBJ2-3	19	NA	NA	TGTGCCAGCAGCGACGGGGACTTTAACGAGGGATGGGTCACAGATACGCAGTATTTT	CASSDGDFNEGWVTDTQYF
TRBV24-1	TRBJ2-1	14	NA	TRBD2	TGTGCCACCAGTGATCAAAGGACTAGCGCTGAGCAGTTCTTC	CATSDQRTSAEQFF
TRBV18	TRBJ1-2	15	NA	TRBD1	TGTGCCAGCTCACGAGGACAGGGGGAAAACTATGGCTACACCTTC	CASSRGQGENYGYTF
TRBV5-1	TRBJ2-3	14	once	TRBD2	TGCGCCAGCAGCGACGAGCGGGGGAGGGATACGCAGTATTTT	CASSDERGRDTQYF
TRBV18	TRBJ2-7	17	once	TRBD2	TGTGCCAGCTCACCACCGGGACTAGCGGGGGCCTCCTACGAGCAGTACTTC	CASSPPGLAGASYEQYF
TRBV7-3	TRBJ2-1	19	once	NA	TGTGCCAGCAGCTTATCGGGCGGGGCTAGCGTGAGCTCCTACAATGAGCAGTTCTTC	CASSLSGGASVSSYNEQFF
TRBV7-2	TRBJ1-4	17	once	TRBD1	TGTGCCAGCAGCTGGGGACAGGGGAGGGTAACTAATGAAAAACTGTTTTTT	CASSWGQGRVTNEKLFF
TRBV7-9	TRBJ1-4	16	NA	TRBD1	TGTGCCAGCAGCTTGAGGCAGGGGGGAACTAATGAAAAACTGTTTTTT	CASSLRQGGTNEKLFF
TRBV6-5	TRBJ2-7	14	NA	TRBD1	TGTGCCAGCAGGACGACGACAGGGTCCTACGAGCAGTACTTC	CASRTTTGSYEQYF
TRBV5-1	TRBJ1-1	13	NA	NA	TGCGCCAGCAGCTTGGGGCGGGAATCTGAAGCTTTCTTT	CASSLGRESEAFF
TRBV28	TRBJ2-7	16	NA	TRBD1	TGTGCCAGCAGTCCCCCCCCCGGGACAGGTCTCTACGAGCAGTACTTC	CASSPPPGTGLYEQYF
TRBV9	TRBJ2-3	15	NA	TRBD1	TGTGCCAGCAGTATCACTTTGGGACAGGAGGATACGCAGTATTTT	CASSITLGQEDTQYF